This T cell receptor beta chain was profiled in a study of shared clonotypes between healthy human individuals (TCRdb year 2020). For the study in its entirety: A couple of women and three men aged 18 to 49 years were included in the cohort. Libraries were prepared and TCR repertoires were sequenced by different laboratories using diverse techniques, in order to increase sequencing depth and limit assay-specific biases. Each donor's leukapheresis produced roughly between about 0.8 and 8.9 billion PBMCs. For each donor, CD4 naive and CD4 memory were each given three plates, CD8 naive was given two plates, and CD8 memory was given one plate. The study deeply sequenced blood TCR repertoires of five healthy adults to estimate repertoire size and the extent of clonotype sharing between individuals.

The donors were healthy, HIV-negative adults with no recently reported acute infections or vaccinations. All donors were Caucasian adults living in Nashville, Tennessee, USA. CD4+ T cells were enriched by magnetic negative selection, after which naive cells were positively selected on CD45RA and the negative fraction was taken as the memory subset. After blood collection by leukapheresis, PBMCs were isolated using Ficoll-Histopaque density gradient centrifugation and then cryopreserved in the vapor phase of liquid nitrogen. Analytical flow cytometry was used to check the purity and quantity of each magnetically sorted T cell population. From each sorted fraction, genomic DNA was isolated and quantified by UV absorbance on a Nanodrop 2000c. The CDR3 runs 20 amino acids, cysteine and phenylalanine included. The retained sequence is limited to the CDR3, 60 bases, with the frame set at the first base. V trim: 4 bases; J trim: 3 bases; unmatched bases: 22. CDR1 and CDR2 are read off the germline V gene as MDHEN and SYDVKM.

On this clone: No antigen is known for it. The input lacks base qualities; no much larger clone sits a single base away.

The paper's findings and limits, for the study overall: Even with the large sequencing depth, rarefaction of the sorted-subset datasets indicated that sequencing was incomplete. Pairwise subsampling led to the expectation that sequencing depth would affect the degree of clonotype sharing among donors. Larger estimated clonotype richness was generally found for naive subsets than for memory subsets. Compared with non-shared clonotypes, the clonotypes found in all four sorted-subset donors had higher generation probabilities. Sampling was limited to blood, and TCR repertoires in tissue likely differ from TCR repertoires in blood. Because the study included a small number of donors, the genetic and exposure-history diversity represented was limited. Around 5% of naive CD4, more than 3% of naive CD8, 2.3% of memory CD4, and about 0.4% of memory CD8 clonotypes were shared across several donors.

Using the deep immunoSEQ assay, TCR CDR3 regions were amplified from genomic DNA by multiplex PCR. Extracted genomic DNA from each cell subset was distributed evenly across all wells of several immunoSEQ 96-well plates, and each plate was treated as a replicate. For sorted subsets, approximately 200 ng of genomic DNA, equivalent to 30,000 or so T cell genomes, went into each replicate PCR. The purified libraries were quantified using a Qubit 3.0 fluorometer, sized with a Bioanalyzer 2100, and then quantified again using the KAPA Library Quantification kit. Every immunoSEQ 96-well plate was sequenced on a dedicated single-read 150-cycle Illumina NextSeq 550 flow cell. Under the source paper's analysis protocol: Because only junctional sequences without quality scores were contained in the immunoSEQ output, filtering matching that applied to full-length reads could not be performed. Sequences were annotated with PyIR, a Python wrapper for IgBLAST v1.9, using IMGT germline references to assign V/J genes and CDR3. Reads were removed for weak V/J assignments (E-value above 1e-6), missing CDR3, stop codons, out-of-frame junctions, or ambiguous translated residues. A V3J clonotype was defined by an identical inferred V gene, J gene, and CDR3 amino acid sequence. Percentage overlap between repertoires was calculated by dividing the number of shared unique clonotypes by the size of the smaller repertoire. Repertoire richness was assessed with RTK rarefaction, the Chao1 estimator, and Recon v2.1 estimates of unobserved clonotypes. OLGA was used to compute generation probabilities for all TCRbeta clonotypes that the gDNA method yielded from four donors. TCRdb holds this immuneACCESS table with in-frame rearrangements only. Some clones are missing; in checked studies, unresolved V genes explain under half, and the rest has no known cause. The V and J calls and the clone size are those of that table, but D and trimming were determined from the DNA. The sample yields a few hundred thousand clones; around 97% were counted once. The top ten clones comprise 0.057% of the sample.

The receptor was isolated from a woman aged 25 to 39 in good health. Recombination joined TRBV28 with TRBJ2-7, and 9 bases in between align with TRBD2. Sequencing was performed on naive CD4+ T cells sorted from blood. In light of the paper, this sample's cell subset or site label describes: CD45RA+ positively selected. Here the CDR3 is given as CASSSPGGSGGRAFIYEQYF. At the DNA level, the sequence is TGTGCCAGCAGTTCGCCCGGGGGCTCTGGCGGGAGGGCCTTTATCTACGAGCAGTACTTC. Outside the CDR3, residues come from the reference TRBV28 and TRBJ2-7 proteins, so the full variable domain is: DVKVTQSSRYLVKRTGEKVFLECVQDMDHENMFWYRQDPGLGLRLIYFSYDVKMKEKGDIPEGYSVSREKKERFSLILESASTNQTSMYLCASSSPGGSGGRAFIYEQYFGPGTRLTVT.